The TCR beta chain under discussion was sequenced for a study of blood T cells in healthy people across ages. Alongside a J-beta primer mix, a sample-barcoded 5' primer served in a second PCR lasting about 6 to 12 cycles. MiXCR was run by TCRdb on the 5' RACE reads, yielding one entry per CDR3 protein. The sample lists approximately 900,000 distinct CDR3 sequences, just under 30% occurring once. Study-level findings and limits: Considered underestimates were the diversity estimates obtained from one million T cells.

Trimming pared 2 bases from V and 3 bases from J, leaving 17 bases between. This CDR3 has 16 amino acids. Germline V CDR1 and CDR2: MGHRA, YSYEKL. This clonotype was observed at least ten times. The antigen remains undetermined. The sample also formed part of further work on T cells of mothers and their children. That study reports: Reads recorded for TCR beta CDR3 numbered over 8.5 million per mother and roughly 3 million per child.

The sequencing input was blood. This TCR was sampled from a woman aged 40-49 years in good health. V usage is TRBV4-1 and J usage is TRBJ2-7; D is uncertain. This chain's CDR3 is CASSQYPPSLLYEQYF. The CDR3 coding sequence is TGCGCCAGCAGCCAATATCCTCCAAGTCTCCTCTACGAGCAGTACTTC.